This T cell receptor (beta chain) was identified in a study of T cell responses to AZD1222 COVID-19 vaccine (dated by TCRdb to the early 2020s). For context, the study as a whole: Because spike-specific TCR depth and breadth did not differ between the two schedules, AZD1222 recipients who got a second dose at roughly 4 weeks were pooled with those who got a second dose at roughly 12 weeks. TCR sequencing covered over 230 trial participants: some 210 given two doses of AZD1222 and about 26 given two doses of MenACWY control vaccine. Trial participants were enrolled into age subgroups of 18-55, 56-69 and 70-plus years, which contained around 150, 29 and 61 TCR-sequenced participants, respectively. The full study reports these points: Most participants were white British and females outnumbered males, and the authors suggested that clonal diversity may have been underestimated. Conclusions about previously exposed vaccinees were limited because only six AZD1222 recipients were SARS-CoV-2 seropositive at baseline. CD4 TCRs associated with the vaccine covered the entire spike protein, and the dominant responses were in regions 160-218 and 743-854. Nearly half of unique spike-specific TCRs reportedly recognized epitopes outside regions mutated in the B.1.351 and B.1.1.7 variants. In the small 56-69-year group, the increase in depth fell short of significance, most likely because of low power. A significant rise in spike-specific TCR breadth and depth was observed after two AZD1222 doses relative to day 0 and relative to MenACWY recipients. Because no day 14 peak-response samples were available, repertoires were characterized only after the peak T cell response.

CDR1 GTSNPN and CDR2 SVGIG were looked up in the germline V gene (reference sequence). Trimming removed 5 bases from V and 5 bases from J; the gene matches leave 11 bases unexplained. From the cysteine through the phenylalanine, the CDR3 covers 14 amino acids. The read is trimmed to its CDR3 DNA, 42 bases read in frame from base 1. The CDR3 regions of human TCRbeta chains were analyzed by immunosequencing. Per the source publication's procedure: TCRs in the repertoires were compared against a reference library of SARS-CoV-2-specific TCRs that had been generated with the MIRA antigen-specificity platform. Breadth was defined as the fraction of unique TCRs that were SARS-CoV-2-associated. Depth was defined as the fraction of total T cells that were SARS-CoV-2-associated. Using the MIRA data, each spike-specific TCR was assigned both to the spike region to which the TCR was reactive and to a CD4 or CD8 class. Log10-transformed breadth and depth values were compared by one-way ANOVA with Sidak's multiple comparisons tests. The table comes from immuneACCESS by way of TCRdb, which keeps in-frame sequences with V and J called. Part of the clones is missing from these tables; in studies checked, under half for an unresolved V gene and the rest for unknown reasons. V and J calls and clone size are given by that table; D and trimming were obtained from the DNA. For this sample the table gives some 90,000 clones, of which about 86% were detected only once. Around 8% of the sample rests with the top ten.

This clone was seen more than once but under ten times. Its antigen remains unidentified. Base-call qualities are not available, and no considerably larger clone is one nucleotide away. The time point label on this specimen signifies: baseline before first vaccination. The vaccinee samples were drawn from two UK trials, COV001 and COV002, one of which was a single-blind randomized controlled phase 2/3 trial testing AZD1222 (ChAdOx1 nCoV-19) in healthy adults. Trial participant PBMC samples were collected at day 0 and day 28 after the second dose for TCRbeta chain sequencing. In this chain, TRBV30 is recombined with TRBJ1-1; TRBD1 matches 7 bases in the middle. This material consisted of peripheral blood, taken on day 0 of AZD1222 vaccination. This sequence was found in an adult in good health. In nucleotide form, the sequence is TGTGCCTGGCAAGACAGGGCGGTAGGAACTGAAGCTTTCTTT. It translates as CAWQDRAVGTEAFF.